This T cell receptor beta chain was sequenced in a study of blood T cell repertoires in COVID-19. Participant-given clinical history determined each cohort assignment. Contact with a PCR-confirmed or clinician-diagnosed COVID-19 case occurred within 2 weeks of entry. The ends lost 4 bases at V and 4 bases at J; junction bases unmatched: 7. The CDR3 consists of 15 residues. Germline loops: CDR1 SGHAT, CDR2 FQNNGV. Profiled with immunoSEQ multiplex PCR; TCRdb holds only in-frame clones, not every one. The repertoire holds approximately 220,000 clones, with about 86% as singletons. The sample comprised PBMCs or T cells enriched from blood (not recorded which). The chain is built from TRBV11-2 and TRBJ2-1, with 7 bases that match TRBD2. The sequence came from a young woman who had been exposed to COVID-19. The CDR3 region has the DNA TGTGCCAGCAGCTCAGGACTAGGAGGGTACAATGAGCAGTTCTTC. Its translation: CASSSGLGGYNEQFF.